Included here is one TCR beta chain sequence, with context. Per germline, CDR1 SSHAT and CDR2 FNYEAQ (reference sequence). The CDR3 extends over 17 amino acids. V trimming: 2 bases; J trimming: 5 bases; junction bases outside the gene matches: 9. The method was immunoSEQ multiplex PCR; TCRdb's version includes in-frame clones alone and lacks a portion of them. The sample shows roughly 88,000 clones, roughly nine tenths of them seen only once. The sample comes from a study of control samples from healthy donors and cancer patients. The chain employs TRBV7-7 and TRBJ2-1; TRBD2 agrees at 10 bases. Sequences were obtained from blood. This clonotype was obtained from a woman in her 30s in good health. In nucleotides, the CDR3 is TGTGCCAGCAGCTTACTGGCGGCTAGCGGGAGCCACAATGAGCAGTTCTTC. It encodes CASSLLAASGSHNEQFF.